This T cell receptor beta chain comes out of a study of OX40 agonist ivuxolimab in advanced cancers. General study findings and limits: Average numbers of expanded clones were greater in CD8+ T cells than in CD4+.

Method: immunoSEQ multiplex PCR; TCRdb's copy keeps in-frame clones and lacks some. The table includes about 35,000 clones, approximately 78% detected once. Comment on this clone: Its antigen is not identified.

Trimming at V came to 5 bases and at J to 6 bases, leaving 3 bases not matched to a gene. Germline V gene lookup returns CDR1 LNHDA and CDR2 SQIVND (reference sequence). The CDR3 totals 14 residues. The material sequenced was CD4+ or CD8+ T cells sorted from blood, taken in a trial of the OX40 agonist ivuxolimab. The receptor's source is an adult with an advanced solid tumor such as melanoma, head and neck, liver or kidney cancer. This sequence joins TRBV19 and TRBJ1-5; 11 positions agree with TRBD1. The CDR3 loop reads CASSGTGGGQPQHF. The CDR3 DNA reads TGTGCCAGTAGTGGGACAGGGGGTGGTCAGCCCCAGCATTTT.